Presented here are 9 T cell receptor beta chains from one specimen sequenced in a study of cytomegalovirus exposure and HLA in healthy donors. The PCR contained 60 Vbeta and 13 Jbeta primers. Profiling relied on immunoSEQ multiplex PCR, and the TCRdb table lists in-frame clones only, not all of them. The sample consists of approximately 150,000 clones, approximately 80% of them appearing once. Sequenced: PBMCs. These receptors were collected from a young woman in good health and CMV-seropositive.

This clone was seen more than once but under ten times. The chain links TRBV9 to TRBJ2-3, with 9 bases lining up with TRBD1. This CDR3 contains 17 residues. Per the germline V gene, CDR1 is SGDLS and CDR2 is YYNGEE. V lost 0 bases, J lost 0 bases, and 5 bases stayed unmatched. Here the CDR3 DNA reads TGTGCCAGCAGCGTAGCTACAGGGGGCGCGAGCACAGATACGCAGTATTTT. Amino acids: CASSVATGGASTDTQYF. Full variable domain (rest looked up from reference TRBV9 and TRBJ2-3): DSGVTQTPKHLITATGQRVTLRCSPRSGDLSVYWYQQSLDQGLQFLIQYYNGEERAKGNILERFSAQQFPDLHSELNLSSLELGDSALYFCASSVATGGASTDTQYFGPGTRLTVL.

Here the CDR3 reads CAISATGQGAFF. CDR3 sequence (DNA): TGTGCCATCAGTGCCACTGGGCAGGGGGCTTTCTTT. The chain links TRBV10-3 to TRBJ1-1, with a tentative D call TRBD1 (6 bases). The ends were cut back, 4 bases at V and 11 bases at J, with 14 bases in the middle. Germline CDR1 reads ENHRY; CDR2 reads SYGVKD. The CDR3 runs to 12 residues.

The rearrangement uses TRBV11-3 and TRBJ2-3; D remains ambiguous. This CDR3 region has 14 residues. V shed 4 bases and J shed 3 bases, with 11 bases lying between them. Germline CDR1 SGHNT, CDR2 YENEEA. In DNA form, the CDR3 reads TGTGCCAGCAGCTACGCCGGTTTGACAGATACGCAGTATTTT. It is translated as CASSYAGLTDTQYF.

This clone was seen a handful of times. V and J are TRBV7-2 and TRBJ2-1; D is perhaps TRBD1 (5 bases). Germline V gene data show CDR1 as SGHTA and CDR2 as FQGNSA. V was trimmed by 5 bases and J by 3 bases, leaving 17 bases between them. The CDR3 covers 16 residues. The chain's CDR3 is CASSPNAGYSYNEQFF. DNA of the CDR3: TGTGCCAGCAGCCCAAATGCAGGGTACAGCTACAATGAGCAGTTCTTC.

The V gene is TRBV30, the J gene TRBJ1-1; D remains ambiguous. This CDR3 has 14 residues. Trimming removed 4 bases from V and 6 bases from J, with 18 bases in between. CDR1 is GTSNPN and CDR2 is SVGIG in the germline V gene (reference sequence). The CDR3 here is CAWTSLYLRAEAFF. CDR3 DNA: TGTGCCTGGACCTCATTATACCTTCGGGCTGAAGCTTTCTTT.

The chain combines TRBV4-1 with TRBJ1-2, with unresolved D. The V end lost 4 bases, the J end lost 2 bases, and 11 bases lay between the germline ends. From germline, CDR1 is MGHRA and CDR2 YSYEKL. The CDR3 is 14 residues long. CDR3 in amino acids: CASSPLSTNYGYTF. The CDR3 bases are TGCGCCAGCAGCCCACTATCAACGAACTATGGCTACACCTTC.

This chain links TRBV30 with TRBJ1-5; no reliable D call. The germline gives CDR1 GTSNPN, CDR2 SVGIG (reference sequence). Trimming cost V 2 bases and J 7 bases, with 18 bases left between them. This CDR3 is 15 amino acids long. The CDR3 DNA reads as TGTGCCTGGAGTTCCGACACCCTGGGAGCGCAGCCCCAGCATTTT. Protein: CAWSSDTLGAQPQHF.

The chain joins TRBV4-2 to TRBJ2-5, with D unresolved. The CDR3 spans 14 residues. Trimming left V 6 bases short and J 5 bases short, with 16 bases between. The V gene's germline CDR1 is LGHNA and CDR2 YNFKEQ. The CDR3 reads CASSPTAPQETQYF. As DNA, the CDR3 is TGTGCCAGCAGTCCCACCGCCCCCCAGGAGACCCAGTACTTC.

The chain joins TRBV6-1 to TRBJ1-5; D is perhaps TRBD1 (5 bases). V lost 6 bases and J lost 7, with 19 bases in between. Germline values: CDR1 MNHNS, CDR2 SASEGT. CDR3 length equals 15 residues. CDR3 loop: CASRARLWGHQPQHF. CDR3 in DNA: TGTGCCAGCAGGGCCCGATTATGGGGCCACCAGCCCCAGCATTTT.